Listed here are 8 T cell receptor beta chains from one sample, sequenced in a study of T cell changes during pregnancy in multiple sclerosis. The data were produced by immunoSEQ multiplex PCR, yet TCRdb's version contains in-frame clones alone and is incomplete. The repertoire consists of about 41,000 clones, with 80% to 90% occurring once and the leading ten covering over 0.55%. This specimen was CD4+ T cells from peripheral blood mononuclear cells, taken in the first trimester of pregnancy. The receptors derive from a female donor with multiple sclerosis, enrolled in a pregnancy study.

V usage is TRBV19 and J usage is TRBJ1-2, with a possible D match to TRBD1 (5 bases). The CDR3 length is 13 residues. V was trimmed by 9 bases and J by 8 bases, leaving 19 bases between them. Germline CDR1 reads LNHDA; CDR2 reads SQIVND (reference sequence). CDR3 nucleotide sequence: TGTGCCAGGGGGCGGGGAGGATCTGAGGGCTACACCTTC. Encoded protein: CARGRGGSEGYTF.

This CDR3 is CASSPPDSRNEKLFF. CDR3 coding DNA: TGTGCCAGCAGTCCCCCGGACAGCCGGAATGAAAAACTGTTTTTT. J is TRBJ1-4 and V is TRBV27; D is perhaps TRBD1 (6 bases). Germline V gives CDR1 MNHEY, CDR2 SMNVEV (reference sequence). The CDR3 runs to 15 residues. The V end lost 5 bases, the J end lost 5 bases, and 15 bases lay between the germline ends.

The count of this clone is one. The chain carries TRBV14 and TRBJ2-1, with D possibly being TRBD2 (6 bases). Per the germline V gene, CDR1 is SGHDN and CDR2 is FVKESK. The CDR3 length is 14 residues. The V end lost 0 bases, the J end lost 7 bases, and 10 bases lay between the germline ends. CDR3 region: CASSQDRLENEQFF. In DNA, the CDR3 is TGTGCCAGCAGCCAAGATCGACTAGAGAATGAGCAGTTCTTC.

This clone was seen a single time. This chain joins TRBV7-2 and TRBJ2-1, with D possibly matching TRBD2 (6 bases). Germline CDR1 reads SGHTA; CDR2 reads FQGNSA. Between the trimmed V and J ends, which lost 1 base and 2 bases, there was a span of 12 bases. This CDR3 is 16 amino acids long. The CDR3 nucleotides are TGTGCCAGCAGCTTAGAATCCGGGACTCCCTACAATGAGCAGTTCTTC. Its protein is CASSLESGTPYNEQFF.

The chain is built from TRBV29-1 and TRBJ2-5, with D possibly being TRBD2 (5 bases). Germline CDR1 reads SQVTM; CDR2 reads ANQGSEA. The CDR3 is made up of 16 amino acids. Deletions cut 0 bases from V and 5 bases from J, with 19 bases between. The CDR3 sequence is CSVEDFGPRGLETQYF. The DNA of the CDR3 is TGCAGCGTTGAAGATTTTGGACCCCGGGGTTTGGAGACCCAGTACTTC.

The chain recombines TRBV6-5 with TRBJ2-1, with 9 bases aligning to TRBD2. CDR1 is MNHEY and CDR2 is SVGAGI in the germline V gene. The V gene end was trimmed by 6 bases and the J gene end by 12 bases; junction bases not matched to a gene: 9. The CDR3 consists of 13 residues. CDR3 DNA: TGTGCCAGCAGCCGGGGGACTAGCCTATGGCAGTTCTTC. Residues: CASSRGTSLWQFF.

The rearrangement joins TRBV10-1 to TRBJ2-7; TRBD1 agrees at 7 bases. Germline CDR1 is WNHNN and CDR2 is SYGVQD (reference sequence). Trimming took 9 bases from V and 6 from J; bases not matched to a gene: 14. The CDR3 is 14 amino acids. CDR3 sequence (DNA): TGCGCCAGGCGGTCCCCAGGGGGTATGGGCGAGCAGTACTTC. Its translation is CARRSPGGMGEQYF.

The genes are TRBV19 and TRBJ1-3, with unresolved D. Germline CDR1 LNHDA, CDR2 SQIVND (reference sequence). Deletions cut 3 bases from V and 2 bases from J, with 11 bases between. This CDR3 is built from 15 residues. Written as DNA, the CDR3 is TGTGCCAGTAGTATCTTATCTGTAGCTGGAAACACCATATATTTT. Its translation: CASSILSVAGNTIYF. Drawing the rest from reference TRBV19 and TRBJ1-3, the complete variable domain is DGGITQSPKYLFRKEGQNVTLSCEQNLNHDAMYWYRQDPGQGLRLIYYSQIVNDFQKGDIAEGYSVSREKKESFPLTVTSAQKNPTAFYLCASSILSVAGNTIYFGEGSWLTVV.